The entry that follows covers one T cell receptor beta chain sequence. Its antigen is not identified. The V segment lost 4 bases and the J segment 7 bases; nucleotides outside the gene matches: 13. CDR3 length: 16 amino acids. CDR1 is SEHNR and CDR2 is FQNEAQ in the germline V gene (reference sequence). TCRdb fed the 5' RACE reads into MiXCR, producing one record per CDR3 protein. The data show some 70,000 distinct CDR3 sequences, under 5% seen once. This specimen belongs to a study of neurological immune-mediated disorders. Broader study findings: The absence of shared CDR3 amino acid sequences among expanded clones across subjects suggests private repertoires in all groups.

The clonotype comes from a man in his thirties or forties with multiple sclerosis. Source material: PBMCs. The chain recombines TRBV7-9 with TRBJ2-7, with 10 bases matching TRBD1. The CDR3 DNA is TGTGCCAGCAGCTCAACGCGGGGACAGGGGACGCGGGAGCAGTACTTC. Residues: CASSSTRGQGTREQYF. The full variable domain, completed using reference TRBV7-9 and TRBJ2-7, is DTGVSQNPRHKITKRGQNVTFRCDPISEHNRLYWYRQTLGQGPEFLTYFQNEAQLEKSRLLSDRFSAERPKGSFSTLEIQRTEQGDSAMYLCASSSTRGQGTREQYFGPGTRLTVT.